This T cell receptor (beta chain) was documented in a study of T cell changes during pregnancy in multiple sclerosis. This CDR3 region has 13 residues. With V trimmed by 6 bases and J by 13 bases, 10 bases remained unmatched. Germline-derived CDR1 and CDR2 are MDHEN and SYDVKM. Only in-frame clones appear in the TCRdb table, and some are missing; sequencing was by immunoSEQ multiplex PCR. The table lists under 75,000 clones, about 93% of them singletons, with approximately 1.5% in the top ten. Sequences were derived from peripheral blood, sampled in the third trimester of pregnancy. The chain has TRBV28 and TRBJ2-1; 9 positions agree with TRBD2. The source is a female donor in good health, enrolled as a control in a pregnancy study. As DNA, the CDR3 is TGTGCCAGCAGAGTGGCGGGGGGGCGGGTTCAGTTCTTC. It yields the protein CASRVAGGRVQFF.